These 5 T cell receptor beta chains came from one sample sequenced in a study of T cell repertoires in cytomegalovirus infection. TCRdb itself ran the reads through MiXCR, one entry per CDR3 protein. The data hold around 900,000 distinct CDR3 sequences, with more than 25% observed a single time. The antigens these receptors bind are not known. The sample here was cultured CD8+ T cells from PBMCs, taken from culture after CMV antigen stimulation. These receptors all stem from a human donor in good health (CMV status not recorded). Some clones in this sample may be carry-over from other donors' samples.

The genes are TRBV7-6 and TRBJ2-5, with 11 bases matching TRBD2. Germline values: CDR1 SGHVS, CDR2 FNYEAQ. With V trimmed by 5 bases and J by 1 base, 9 bases remained unmatched. CDR3 size: 17 residues. The chain's CDR3 is CASSTDPSGGFQETQYF. Written as DNA, the CDR3 is TGTGCCAGCAGCACCGATCCTAGCGGGGGGTTCCAAGAGACCCAGTACTTC.

The J gene is TRBJ2-3, the V gene TRBV29-1, with TRBD2 as a possible D gene (6 bases). CDR3 length equals 13 residues. The V and J ends lost 7 bases and 8 bases respectively, with 19 bases between them. Germline V lookup: CDR1 SQVTM, CDR2 ANQGSEA. In nucleotides, the CDR3 is TGCAGCGCCTGGGGAGCTAGCGCCAGTACGCAGTATTTT. It specifies CSAWGASASTQYF.

This clonotype has only a few counts. The genes are TRBV27 and TRBJ2-7; D tentatively fits TRBD1 or TRBD2 (6 bases each). The germline gives CDR1 MNHEY, CDR2 SMNVEV (reference sequence). There are 21 residues in the CDR3. V was cut by 3 bases and J by 2 bases, with 32 bases left in between. DNA of the CDR3: TGTGCCAGCAGTTTCAGGCCCCCGGTCGCAGTTTCTTTGGGGGGCCCCTACGAGCAGTACTTC. It encodes CASSFRPPVAVSLGGPYEQYF.

The chain combines TRBV15 with TRBJ2-1, with 8 bases lining up with TRBD1. The CDR3 is made up of 14 amino acids. The germline V gene has CDR1 LNHNV and CDR2 YYDKDF (reference sequence). The ends lost 4 bases at V and 7 bases at J; junction bases unmatched: 6. The DNA for the CDR3 is TGTGCCACCAGCACCCTACAGGGGGATAATGAGCAGTTCTTC. It codes for CATSTLQGDNEQFF. Full variable domain (remainder filled in from reference TRBV15 and TRBJ2-1): DAMVIQNPRYQVTQFGKPVTLSCSQTLNHNVMYWYQQKSSQAPKLLFHYYDKDFNNEADTPDNFQSRRPNTSFCFLDIRSPGLGDTAMYLCATSTLQGDNEQFFGPGTRLTVL.

This clonotype was detected a few times. The chain employs TRBV6-6 and TRBJ1-4; no definite D call. Trimming pared 7 bases from V and 0 bases from J, leaving 15 bases between. This CDR3 comprises 16 residues. CDR1 and CDR2 from the germline V gene are MNHNY and SVGAGI (reference sequence). The CDR3 region is CASTSWGVATNEKLFF. The CDR3 nucleotides read TGTGCCAGCACCTCGTGGGGTGTTGCAACTAATGAAAAACTGTTTTTT.